The entry below gives a single T cell receptor (beta chain) sequence along with its context. Time point specified: baseline, week 1 (first vaccination visit). Sample treatment: pre-vaccination baseline after standard-of-care therapy. The donors had new WHO grade 3 or 4 astrocytomas; these were IDH1-mutant and ATRX-lost. This CDR3 contains 14 residues. Between the trimmed V and J ends, which lost 0 bases and 0 bases, there was a span of 6 bases. From germline, CDR1 is SGDLS and CDR2 YYNGEE. The record originates from a study of a mutant IDH1 vaccine in newly diagnosed glioma. Overall study context: The sex distribution of treated patients was 62.5% male and about 38% female, with a mean age of roughly 40 years. Earlier therapy was either radiotherapy, temozolomide, or both, and most got both.

TCRdb keeps only in-frame clones here, not all; method: immunoSEQ multiplex PCR. The table has 65,000 to 70,000 clones, 80% to 90% seen once. Material: peripheral blood mononuclear cells (PBMCs), obtained from a glioma patient treated with radiotherapy, temozolomide or both. The source is a woman younger than 30 with glioma. Some clones in this sample may be carry-over from other donors' samples. The chain has TRBV9 and TRBJ1-1; maybe TRBD1 (5 bases). The CDR3 sequence is CASSVGQMNTEAFF. The CDR3 nucleotides are TGTGCCAGCAGCGTAGGACAGATGAACACTGAAGCTTTCTTT.